The 21 T cell receptor beta chains below were found in one sample sequenced in a study of preoperative IRX-2 immunotherapy in early breast cancer. Treatment specified: preoperative locoregional IRX-2 cytokine immunotherapy. Method: immunoSEQ multiplex PCR; TCRdb's copy keeps in-frame clones and lacks some. The data hold fewer than 9,500 clones, with 65% to 85% observed a single time. The specimen was tumor tissue, collected after IRX-2 immunotherapy. These receptors were taken from a human donor with breast cancer.

The rearrangement links TRBV4-1 to TRBJ2-5; tentative D call: TRBD1 (8 bases). V was cut by 5 bases and J by 5 bases, with 15 bases left in between. The CDR3 spans 14 residues. CDR1 MGHRA and CDR2 YSYEKL come from the germline V gene. The CDR3 protein is CASSGTGGAETQYF. CDR3 nucleotide sequence: TGCGCCAGCAGCGGAACAGGGGGGGCGGAGACCCAGTACTTC.

This clone was counted between two and nine times. V gene TRBV6-8 combines with J gene TRBJ2-2; no firm D call. Germline V CDR1 and CDR2: MNHGY, SAAAGT. The CDR3 sequence is 13 residues long. Trimming left V 10 bases short and J 7 bases short, with 16 bases between. As DNA, the CDR3 is TGTGCCATCAGAGAAACATGGGGCGGGGAGCTGTTTTTT. Amino acid sequence: CAIRETWGGELFF.

This clone was observed a handful of times. V is TRBV18 and J is TRBJ2-5; D remains unclear. The CDR3 sequence is 13 residues long. Germline V lookup: CDR1 KGHSH, CDR2 LQKENI. V was pared by 4 bases and J by 1 base, with 7 bases between. The CDR3 region is CASSLQAQETQYF. The CDR3 region has the DNA TGTGCCAGCTCACTTCAAGCCCAAGAGACCCAGTACTTC.

This chain connects TRBV18 to TRBJ2-3; 10 positions match TRBD2. V dropped 1 base and J dropped 7; count of bases not matched to a gene: 8. Germline CDR1 and CDR2: KGHSH and LQKENI. The CDR3 spans 16 residues. The CDR3 coding sequence is TGTGCCAGCTCACCACGGAGCGGGGGGGCCTCCCATACGCAGTATTTT. Translation gives CASSPRSGGASHTQYF.

The chain combines TRBV11-3 with TRBJ1-3, with D perhaps TRBD1 (5 bases). V lost 4 bases, J lost 2 bases, and 12 bases lay in between. The CDR3 runs 15 residues. Germline assignment: CDR1 SGHNT and CDR2 YENEEA. The CDR3 DNA reads TGTGCCAGCAGCTCAAGAGGGGATACTGGAAACACCATATATTTT. This codes for CASSSRGDTGNTIYF.

The chain has TRBV12-5 and TRBJ1-1; D remains unclear. V lost 0 bases and J lost 5, with 13 bases in between. Germline CDR1 LGHNT, CDR2 FRNRAP. The CDR3 loop spans 15 amino acids. CDR3 protein: CASGLVLVGSTEAFF. The DNA of the CDR3 is TGTGCTAGTGGTTTGGTACTGGTGGGCTCGACTGAAGCTTTCTTT. Together with reference TRBV12-5 and TRBJ1-1, the CDR3 gives the full variable domain: DARVTQTPRHKVTEMGQEVTMRCQPILGHNTVFWYRQTMMQGLELLAYFRNRAPLDDSGMPKDRFSAEMPDATLATLKIQPSEPRDSAVYFCASGLVLVGSTEAFFGQGTRLTVV.

V and J are TRBV28 and TRBJ1-6; D possibly corresponds to TRBD1 (6 bases). The germline V and J ends were trimmed by 1 base and 13 bases, with 11 bases remaining between them. The CDR3 runs to 13 residues. CDR1 is MDHEN and CDR2 is SYDVKM in the germline V gene. This CDR3 reads CASSLYQGYPLHF. The CDR3 DNA reads TGTGCCAGCAGTTTATACCAGGGGTACCCCCTCCACTTT. The full variable domain, completed using reference TRBV28 and TRBJ1-6, is DVKVTQSSRYLVKRTGEKVFLECVQDMDHENMFWYRQDPGLGLRLIYFSYDVKMKEKGDIPEGYSVSREKKERFSLILESASTNQTSMYLCASSLYQGYPLHFGNGTRLTVT.

This chain joins TRBV11-3 and TRBJ2-1, with D hard to call. Germline V gives CDR1 SGHNT, CDR2 YENEEA. Trimming removed 8 bases at V and 2 bases at J, with 16 bases between. The CDR3 runs 15 residues. The CDR3 sequence: CASSTPVFTYNEQFF. The DNA of the CDR3 is TGTGCCAGCTCGACGCCGGTTTTTACCTACAATGAGCAGTTCTTC. Full variable domain (rest looked up from reference TRBV11-3 and TRBJ2-1): EAGVVQSPRYKIIEKKQPVAFWCNPISGHNTLYWYLQNLGQGPELLIRYENEEAVDDSQLPKDRFSAERLKGVDSTLKIQPAELGDSAVYLCASSTPVFTYNEQFFGPGTRLTVL.

V gene TRBV6-1 combines with J gene TRBJ1-5; D is uncertain. CDR1 and CDR2 (germline): MNHNS, SASEGT. The CDR3 length is 14 residues. The ends were cut back, 0 bases at V and 2 bases at J, with 5 bases in the middle. The CDR3 sequence: CASSEARGNQPQHF. The CDR3 nucleotides read TGTGCCAGCAGTGAAGCGCGGGGCAATCAGCCCCAGCATTTT.

This clone was detected only once. The rearrangement joins TRBV6-1 to TRBJ1-5; weak D call: TRBD1 (5 bases). CDR1 and CDR2 from the germline V gene are MNHNS and SASEGT. CDR3 size: 16 residues. The V end was cut by 0 bases, the J end by 9 bases, with 18 bases between. The CDR3 nucleotides read TGTGCCAGCAGTGAAGCGTGGCAGGGAAGGGTTGGGCCCCAGCATTTT. It specifies CASSEAWQGRVGPQHF.

This clone was picked up a small number of times. The CDR3: CASSPNSLSSYEQYF. The DNA for the CDR3 is TGTGCCAGCTCACCAAACAGCTTAAGCTCCTACGAGCAGTACTTC. The chain has TRBV18 and TRBJ2-7; D is ambiguous. The CDR3 is made up of 15 amino acids. V was cut by 2 bases and J by 0 bases, with 11 bases left in between. Germline V gives CDR1 KGHSH, CDR2 LQKENI.

The chain couples TRBV5-1 to TRBJ2-1; TRBD2 is a possible D gene (6 bases). The CDR3 extends over 15 amino acids. The germline CDR1 and CDR2 sequences are SGHRS and YFSETQ. Trimming left V 4 bases short and J 6 bases short, with 17 bases between. CDR3 sequence reads: CASSQPGLRGNEQFF. The CDR3 coding sequence is TGCGCCAGCAGCCAGCCGGGACTTAGAGGCAATGAGCAGTTCTTC. The complete variable domain, with remaining parts taken from reference TRBV5-1 and TRBJ2-1, reads KAGVTQTPRYLIKTRGQQVTLSCSPISGHRSVSWYQQTPGQGLQFLFEYFSETQRNKGNFPGRFSGRQFSNSRSEMNVSTLELGDSALYLCASSQPGLRGNEQFFGPGTRLTVL.

The chain employs TRBV7-6 and TRBJ2-1, with D possibly TRBD2 on 6 matching bases. Per germline, CDR1 SGHVS and CDR2 FNYEAQ. V lost 5 bases, J lost 8 bases, and 19 bases lay in between. The CDR3 has 15 amino acids. The CDR3 region has the DNA TGTGCCAGCAGCACCCGAACTCGGGGGACCGATGAGCAGTTCTTC. It yields the protein CASSTRTRGTDEQFF. The full variable domain, its missing parts supplied by reference TRBV7-6 and TRBJ2-1, is GAGVSQSPRYKVTKRGQDVALRCDPISGHVSLYWYRQALGQGPEFLTYFNYEAQQDKSGLPNDRFSAERPEGSISTLTIQRTEQRDSAMYRCASSTRTRGTDEQFFGPGTRLTVL.

V and J are TRBV10-1 and TRBJ2-1, with D unresolved. Per germline, CDR1 WNHNN and CDR2 SYGVQD (reference sequence). The CDR3 is made up of 15 amino acids. V was cut by 6 bases and J by 7 bases, with 19 bases left in between. The CDR3 DNA reads TGCGCCAGCAGCCTGAAGACCCCCTGGTCGAATGAGCAGTTCTTC. Residues: CASSLKTPWSNEQFF.

In its sample, this clone was seen once. This chain links TRBV11-3 with TRBJ2-2; D gene uncertain. The length of the CDR3 is 15 residues. The germline V and J ends were trimmed by 3 bases and 0 bases, with 8 bases remaining between them. Germline loops: CDR1 SGHNT, CDR2 YENEEA. CDR3 protein: CASSLGSSNTGELFF. The CDR3 nucleotides are TGTGCCAGCAGCTTGGGCAGTTCGAACACCGGGGAGCTGTTTTTT.

V is TRBV7-1 and J is TRBJ2-1; the match to TRBD2 covers 10 bases. TRBV7-1 is reported as an ORF; its role is uncertain. V dropped 4 bases and J dropped 8; count of bases not matched to a gene: 8. The CDR3 runs 15 residues. The chain's CDR3 is CASSLLAGQRHEQFF. In nucleotides, the CDR3 is TGTGCCAGCAGCTTACTAGCGGGGCAAAGACATGAGCAGTTCTTC.

V gene TRBV11-3 combines with J gene TRBJ1-4, with 7 bases matching TRBD1. Per germline, CDR1 SGHNT and CDR2 YENEEA. The CDR3 sequence is 14 residues long. V was clipped by 6 bases and J by 5 bases; unmatched bases: 6. Here the CDR3 reads CASSRDRRNEKLFF. For the CDR3, the DNA is TGTGCCAGCAGTAGGGACAGAAGAAATGAAAAACTGTTTTTT.

Only a few counts were recorded for this clone. The genes are TRBV6-8 and TRBJ1-5; D not certain. This CDR3 is built from 12 residues. Germline V gene data show CDR1 as MNHGY and CDR2 as SAAAGT. Trimming removed 6 bases at V and 5 bases at J, with 8 bases between. The chain's CDR3 is CASSSPYQPQHF. The DNA of the CDR3 is TGTGCCAGCAGCTCCCCATATCAGCCCCAGCATTTT.

The chain joins TRBV11-3 to TRBJ2-1; D unclear. The CDR3 loop spans 15 amino acids. Germline V gene sequence: CDR1 SGHNT, CDR2 YENEEA. The V gene lost 3 bases and the J gene lost 7 bases, with 16 bases spanning the gap. The CDR3 DNA reads as TGTGCCAGCAGCTTGGGCCAGTTCCTCGGGAATGAGCAGTTCTTC. This encodes CASSLGQFLGNEQFF. Combining the CDR3 with reference TRBV11-3 and TRBJ2-1 gives the whole variable domain EAGVVQSPRYKIIEKKQPVAFWCNPISGHNTLYWYLQNLGQGPELLIRYENEEAVDDSQLPKDRFSAERLKGVDSTLKIQPAELGDSAVYLCASSLGQFLGNEQFFGPGTRLTVL.

The chain links TRBV5-1 to TRBJ1-2; a possible D gene is TRBD1 (5 bases). Trimming shortened V by 0 bases and J by 4 bases, and 19 bases separated the two germline ends. CDR3 length equals 17 residues. The V gene's germline CDR1 is SGHRS and CDR2 YFSETQ. The CDR3 DNA is TGCGCCAGCAGCTTGGCCGGGGCACACTATCGTGGCTATGGCTACACCTTC. Encoded protein: CASSLAGAHYRGYGYTF.

This clone was found once. The V and J genes are TRBV19 and TRBJ1-1; weak D call: TRBD1 (5 bases). Trimming left V 5 bases short and J 5 bases short, with 15 bases between. The CDR3 totals 14 residues. Germline V gene data show CDR1 as LNHDA and CDR2 as SQIVND (reference sequence). CDR3 amino acids: CASSFDRSSTEAFF. In DNA form, the CDR3 reads TGTGCCAGTAGTTTCGACAGATCGAGTACTGAAGCTTTCTTT.